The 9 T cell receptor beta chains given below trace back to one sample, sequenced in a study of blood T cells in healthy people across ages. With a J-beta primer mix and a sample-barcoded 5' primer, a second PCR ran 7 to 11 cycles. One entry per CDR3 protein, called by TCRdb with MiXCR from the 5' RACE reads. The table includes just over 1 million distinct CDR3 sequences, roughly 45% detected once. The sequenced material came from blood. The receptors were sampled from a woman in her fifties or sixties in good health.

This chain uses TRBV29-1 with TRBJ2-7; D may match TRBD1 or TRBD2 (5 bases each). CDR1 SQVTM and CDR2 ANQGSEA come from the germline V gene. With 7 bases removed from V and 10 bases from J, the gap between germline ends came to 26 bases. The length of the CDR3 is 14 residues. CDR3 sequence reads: CSASGPFSKNVQYF. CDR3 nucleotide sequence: TGCAGCGCCTCGGGACCGTTCTCCAAAAACGTTCAGTACTTC.

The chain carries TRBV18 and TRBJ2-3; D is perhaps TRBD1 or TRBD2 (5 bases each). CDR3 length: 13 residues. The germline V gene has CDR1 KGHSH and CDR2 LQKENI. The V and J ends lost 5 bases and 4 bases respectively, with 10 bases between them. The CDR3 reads CASSSEGSDTQYF. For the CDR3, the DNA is TGTGCCAGCTCATCCGAGGGGTCAGATACGCAGTATTTT.

CDR3 DNA: TGCAGTGCTCGCATCGACAGGGAGACTTACAATGAGCAGTTCTTC. This encodes CSARIDRETYNEQFF. J is TRBJ2-1 and V is TRBV20-1; 7 bases are shared with TRBD1. The J segment lost 4 bases and the V segment lost 5 bases, leaving 11 bases of the junction unmatched. Germline CDR1 reads DFQATT; CDR2 reads SNEGSKA (reference sequence). The CDR3 sequence is 15 residues long.

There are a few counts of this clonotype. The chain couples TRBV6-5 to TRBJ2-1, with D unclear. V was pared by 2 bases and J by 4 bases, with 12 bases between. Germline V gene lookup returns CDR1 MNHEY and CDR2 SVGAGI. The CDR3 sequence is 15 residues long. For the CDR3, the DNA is TGTGCCAGCAGTTACAGTCCGACGGTGTACAATGAGCAGTTCTTC. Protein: CASSYSPTVYNEQFF.

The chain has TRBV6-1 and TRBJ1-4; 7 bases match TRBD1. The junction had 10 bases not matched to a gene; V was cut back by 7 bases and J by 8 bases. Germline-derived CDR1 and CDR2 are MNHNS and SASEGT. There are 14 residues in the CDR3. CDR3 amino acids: CASNRQGGSEKLFF. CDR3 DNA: TGTGCCAGCAACCGACAGGGAGGCAGCGAAAAACTGTTTTTT.

The DNA of the CDR3 is TGTGCCAGCAGCGACGGACAACGAAACTATGGCTACACCTTC. It is translated as CASSDGQRNYGYTF. The chain joins TRBV5-6 to TRBJ1-2; D might be TRBD1 (5 bases). V lost 4 bases and J 2 bases, leaving 12 bases between the germline ends. The CDR3 has 14 residues. In germline, CDR1 is SGHDT, CDR2 YYEEEE. Complete variable domain (other parts from reference TRBV5-6 and TRBJ1-2): DAGVTQSPTHLIKTRGQQVTLRCSPKSGHDTVSWYQQALGQGPQFIFQYYEEEERQRGNFPDRFSGHQFPNYSSELNVNALLLGDSALYLCASSDGQRNYGYTFGSGTRLTVV.

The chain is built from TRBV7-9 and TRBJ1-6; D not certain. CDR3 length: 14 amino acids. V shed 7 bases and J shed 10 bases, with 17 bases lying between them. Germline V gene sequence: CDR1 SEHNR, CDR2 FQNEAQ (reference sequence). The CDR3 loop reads CASTTGEGRSPLHF. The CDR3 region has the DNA TGTGCCAGCACCACTGGAGAGGGCAGGTCACCCCTCCACTTT.

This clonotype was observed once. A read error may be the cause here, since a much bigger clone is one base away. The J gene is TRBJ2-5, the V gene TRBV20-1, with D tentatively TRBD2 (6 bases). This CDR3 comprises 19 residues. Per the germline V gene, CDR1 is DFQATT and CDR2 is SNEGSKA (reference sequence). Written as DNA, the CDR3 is TGCAGTGCTAGAGGAGGTTTCTCGGGAGTCGAACTGAACCAAGAGACCCAGTCCTTC. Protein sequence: CSARGGFSGVELNQETQSF.

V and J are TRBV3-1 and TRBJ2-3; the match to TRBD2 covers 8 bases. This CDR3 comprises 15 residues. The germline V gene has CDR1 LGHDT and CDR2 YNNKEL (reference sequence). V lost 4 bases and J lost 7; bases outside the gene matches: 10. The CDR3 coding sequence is TGTGCCAGCAGCCTCCGGGCGGGGGGTATTCATACGCAGTATTTT. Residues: CASSLRAGGIHTQYF.